Reported below is one T cell receptor (beta chain). MiXCR, applied by TCRdb to the 5' RACE reads, yields one record per CDR3 protein. Of about 520,000 distinct CDR3 sequences listed, about 20% are singletons. The CDR3 extends over 12 amino acids. The V end was cut by 2 bases, the J end by 8 bases, with 7 bases between. Per the germline V gene, CDR1 is MNHNS and CDR2 is SASEGT. These data originate in a study of identical twins. Healthy Caucasian donors formed the entire cohort. These data also formed part of another study, on T cells expressing NK-cell markers. From that second work: Seven sequenced donors out of eight were HCMV-seropositive, one seronegative. One observes that, in several donors, these clonotypes were also the leading ones within the CD3+CD56-NKG2C+ fraction. Clones of NKG2C+ T cells that had expanded were of unclear HCMV specificity.

What was sequenced was CD4+ T cells sorted from blood. The chain recombines TRBV6-1 with TRBJ2-1; D unclear. This sequence originates from a woman under 30 in good health. CDR3 amino acids: CASSEPRYEQFF. The CDR3 DNA sequence: TGTGCCAGCAGTGAACCTAGATATGAGCAGTTCTTC.